The 30 T cell receptor beta chains listed next were all sequenced from one sample in a study of naive and memory T cell subsets. General study results and limits: Especially in CD8 cells, naive repertoires contained a few larger clonotypes, possibly CD45RA-re-expressing memory cells.

Their antigen targets remain unknown. The beta constant-region primer was an equimolar mix of two oligonucleotides covering TRBC1 and TRBC2. Four rounds of PCR amplified the ligated cDNA using nested alpha and beta constant-region primers plus SP2. TCRdb re-analysed the UMI-ligation and nested PCR reads in MiXCR, keeping a single row per CDR3 protein. The sample includes roughly 150,000 distinct CDR3 sequences, approximately 20% seen only once; the top ten take 0.55% to 0.75%. Sequenced sample: naive CD8+ T cells from blood. The receptor source for this set is a human donor in good health.

The V call is TRBV7-8, the J call TRBJ1-5; D gene uncertain. Per germline, CDR1 SGHVS and CDR2 FQNEAQ. The CDR3 sequence is 15 residues long. Trimming removed 0 bases from V and 2 bases from J, with 8 bases in between. The CDR3 spells CASSLARVGNQPQHF. In nucleotides, the CDR3 is TGTGCCAGCAGCTTAGCCCGGGTCGGCAATCAGCCCCAGCATTTT.

V gene TRBV3-1 combines with J gene TRBJ2-6; D is ambiguous. Germline V gene data show CDR1 as LGHDT and CDR2 as YNNKEL (reference sequence). The length of the CDR3 is 18 residues. V lost 1 base, J lost 0 bases, and 13 bases lay in between. CDR3 coding DNA: TGTGCCAGCAGCCAAGTCGACTTTTGGGGCTCTGGGGCCAACGTCCTGACTTTC. Protein: CASSQVDFWGSGANVLTF.

CDR3 sequence: CASSLDGHEQYF. The CDR3 nucleotides read TGTGCCAGCAGCTTGGACGGGCACGAGCAGTACTTC. The genes are TRBV5-5 and TRBJ2-7; D remains ambiguous. The CDR3 has 12 residues. The V end lost 0 bases, the J end lost 5 bases, and 6 bases lay between the germline ends. The germline V gene has CDR1 SGHKS and CDR2 YYEKEE (reference sequence).

The sample holds a few counts of this clonotype. The genes are TRBV7-9 and TRBJ2-3; 9 nucleotides agree with TRBD2. Germline CDR1 SEHNR, CDR2 FQNEAQ (reference sequence). CDR3 length: 16 residues. Germline trimming cut 7 bases from V and 6 bases from J; bases unmatched to any gene: 14. CDR3: CASTLGLAGWGDTQYF. CDR3 nucleotides: TGTGCCAGCACCCTAGGCCTAGCGGGATGGGGGGATACGCAGTATTTT.

This rearrangement joins TRBV4-1 to TRBJ2-7; 8 nucleotides align to TRBD2. Germline CDR1 is MGHRA and CDR2 is YSYEKL. V trimming: 1 base; J trimming: 4 bases; junction bases outside the gene matches: 15. The CDR3 totals 18 residues. The CDR3 sequence: CASSQGRGLDELMYEQYF. CDR3 nucleotide sequence: TGCGCCAGCAGCCAAGGTAGGGGACTAGATGAGTTGATGTACGAGCAGTACTTC.

The rearrangement joins TRBV27 to TRBJ2-1; 9 nucleotides agree with TRBD2. This CDR3 has 16 amino acids. The V gene end was trimmed by 0 bases and the J gene end by 2 bases; junction bases not matched to a gene: 2. Germline V gene data show CDR1 as MNHEY and CDR2 as SMNVEV (reference sequence). CDR3 region: CASSLSIAGAYNEQFF. DNA for the CDR3: TGTGCCAGCAGTTTATCCATAGCGGGAGCCTACAATGAGCAGTTCTTC.

This sequence joins TRBV12-3 or TRBV12-4 and TRBJ2-7; D might be TRBD2 (6 bases). Trimming pared 7 bases from V and 3 bases from J, leaving 19 bases between. CDR3 length equals 15 residues. The CDR3 sequence is CASTTRAGINYEQYF. The CDR3 nucleotides read TGTGCCAGCACTACCCGGGCGGGGATTAACTACGAGCAGTACTTC.

This chain connects TRBV9 to TRBJ2-7, with TRBD2 matching over 9 bases. Trimming took 3 bases from V and 3 from J; bases not matched to a gene: 10. There are 16 residues in the CDR3. Germline V gene sequence: CDR1 SGDLS, CDR2 YYNGEE. This CDR3 reads CASSEGLAGGGYEQYF. CDR3 bases: TGTGCCAGCAGCGAGGGGCTGGCGGGAGGGGGCTACGAGCAGTACTTC.

This chain connects TRBV19 to TRBJ1-1; TRBD1 agrees at 11 bases. CDR3 length equals 17 residues. Trimming cost V 3 bases and J 0 bases; bases outside gene matches: 6. CDR1 LNHDA and CDR2 SQIVND come from the germline V gene (reference sequence). This CDR3 reads CASSILGTGGMNTEAFF. CDR3 DNA sequence: TGTGCCAGTAGTATTCTGGGGACAGGGGGTATGAACACTGAAGCTTTCTTT.

V is TRBV6-5 and J is TRBJ2-1, with 9 positions matching TRBD2. The junction had 9 bases not matched to a gene; V was cut back by 2 bases and J by 10 bases. CDR1 and CDR2 (germline): MNHEY, SVGAGI. The CDR3 is 15 amino acids. DNA of the CDR3: TGTGCCAGCAGTTACCAGAATAGCGGGAGTGGCGAGCAGTTCTTC. Protein product: CASSYQNSGSGEQFF.

V and J are TRBV11-1 and TRBJ2-5, with D hard to call. Per germline, CDR1 SGHAT and CDR2 FQDESV (reference sequence). The CDR3 runs 13 residues. V was trimmed by 1 base and J by 0 bases, leaving 3 bases between them. The CDR3 DNA is TGTGCCAGCAGCTTAGGCAACCAAGAGACCCAGTACTTC. Translation: CASSLGNQETQYF.

V and J are TRBV9 and TRBJ1-1; D not resolved. Germline V gene data show CDR1 as SGDLS and CDR2 as YYNGEE. The CDR3 sequence is 13 residues long. Trimming pared 0 bases from V and 5 bases from J, leaving 8 bases between. CDR3 coding DNA: TGTGCCAGCAGCGTAGTTTTAGGGACTGAAGCTTTCTTT. Its protein is CASSVVLGTEAFF.

This clonotype was recorded a few times. The chain links TRBV27 to TRBJ2-7; D may be TRBD1 or TRBD2 (5 bases each). This CDR3 is 13 amino acids long. V was trimmed by 6 bases and J by 7 bases, leaving 16 bases between them. The germline CDR1 and CDR2 sequences are MNHEY and SMNVEV (reference sequence). CDR3 in DNA: TGTGCCAGCAGCCTCCTGGGACCACATGAGCAGTACTTC. Encoded protein: CASSLLGPHEQYF.

The J gene is TRBJ1-1, the V gene TRBV14; no clear D. From germline, CDR1 is SGHDN and CDR2 FVKESK. The CDR3 contains 15 residues. V gave up 5 bases and J gave up 5 bases, with 18 bases separating them. The CDR3 nucleotides are TGTGCCAGCAGCTCAGGTGTGATTGTTGGGACTGAAGCTTTCTTT. It codes for CASSSGVIVGTEAFF.

The V gene is TRBV10-3, the J gene TRBJ2-1, with TRBD2 matching 11 bases. The CDR3 extends over 14 amino acids. Germline V CDR1 and CDR2: ENHRY, SYGVKD. V shed 3 bases, J shed 8 bases, and the junction held 3 bases outside the gene matches. CDR3 protein: CAISEGGLADEQFF. Written as DNA, the CDR3 is TGTGCCATCAGTGAAGGGGGACTAGCGGATGAGCAGTTCTTC.

The rearrangement uses TRBV12-3 or TRBV12-4 and TRBJ1-2, with D unresolved. This CDR3 comprises 15 residues. Trimming removed 5 bases from V and 3 bases from J, with 16 bases in between. CDR3 bases: TGTGCCAGCAGTAGCTCGCGGGAAGTTGACTATGGCTACACCTTC. As protein: CASSSSREVDYGYTF.

CDR3 sequence (DNA): TGTGCCAGCAGTCCGTCGGGATTTTACGAGCAGTACTTC. Translated, it gives CASSPSGFYEQYF. This rearrangement joins TRBV12-3 or TRBV12-4 to TRBJ2-7; TRBD2 might be the D (5 bases). The CDR3 spans 13 residues. V was cut by 5 bases and J by 4 bases, with 12 bases left in between.

This chain links TRBV6-2 or TRBV6-3 with TRBJ2-1; the match to TRBD2 covers 11 bases. This CDR3 is 15 amino acids long. V was clipped by 5 bases and J by 8 bases; unmatched bases: 8. Germline V lookup: CDR1 MNHEY, CDR2 SVGEGT. In DNA form, the CDR3 reads TGTGCCAGCAGTACTACTAGCGGGAGTATCGATGAGCAGTTCTTC. Translated: CASSTTSGSIDEQFF.

This chain links TRBV18 with TRBJ2-1, with 8 positions matching TRBD1. Germline CDR1 KGHSH, CDR2 LQKENI. V lost 8 bases and J lost 8; bases outside the gene matches: 8. The CDR3 is made up of 13 amino acids. The CDR3 bases are TGTGCCAGCCTGACAGGGGCCGGGGATGAGCAGTTCTTC. Protein product: CASLTGAGDEQFF.

V is TRBV28 and J is TRBJ2-5; possible D gene TRBD2, 6 bases. The length of the CDR3 is 14 residues. Between the trimmed V and J ends, which lost 1 base and 4 bases, there was a span of 10 bases. CDR1 is MDHEN and CDR2 is SYDVKM in the germline V gene. The CDR3 protein is CASSLSGSGETQYF. As DNA, the CDR3 is TGTGCCAGCAGTTTATCCGGGAGCGGAGAGACCCAGTACTTC.

This clonotype was recorded a few times. The gene calls are TRBV7-2 and TRBJ1-6; TRBD1 agrees at 9 bases. This CDR3 is built from 18 residues. J lost 0 bases, V lost 1 base, and 4 bases had no gene match. CDR1 is SGHTA, CDR2 FQGNSA, per germline. In DNA, the CDR3 is TGTGCCAGCAGCTTAGACTACAGGGGGCCCTCCTATAATTCACCCCTCCACTTT. Its translation: CASSLDYRGPSYNSPLHF.

There are a few counts of this clonotype. This chain links TRBV28 with TRBJ2-2, with 9 positions matching TRBD2. CDR1 and CDR2 from the germline V gene are MDHEN and SYDVKM. V trimming: 3 bases; J trimming: 6 bases; junction bases outside the gene matches: 5. The CDR3 is made up of 15 amino acids. The CDR3 spells CASSLLAGWPGELFF. In nucleotides, the CDR3 is TGTGCCAGCAGTTTGCTAGCGGGATGGCCCGGGGAGCTGTTTTTT. Drawing the rest from reference TRBV28 and TRBJ2-2, the complete variable domain is DVKVTQSSRYLVKRTGEKVFLECVQDMDHENMFWYRQDPGLGLRLIYFSYDVKMKEKGDIPEGYSVSREKKERFSLILESASTNQTSMYLCASSLLAGWPGELFFGEGSRLTVL.

The chain couples TRBV27 to TRBJ2-3; 7 bases are shared with TRBD2. Unmatched junction bases numbered 4, after V lost 5 bases and J lost 2 bases. This CDR3 has 14 residues. Germline V gene data show CDR1 as MNHEY and CDR2 as SMNVEV (reference sequence). The CDR3 here is CASSVTSVTDTQYF. CDR3 nucleotide sequence: TGTGCCAGCAGTGTAACTAGCGTCACAGATACGCAGTATTTT.

V usage is TRBV4-1 and J usage is TRBJ1-5; no firm D call. The CDR3 is made up of 14 amino acids. Trimming cost V 0 bases and J 5 bases, with 8 bases left between them. The germline V gene encodes CDR1 MGHRA and CDR2 YSYEKL. For the CDR3, the DNA is TGCGCCAGCAGCCAAGACACTGGCTATCAGCCCCAGCATTTT. Its protein is CASSQDTGYQPQHF.

V gene TRBV28 combines with J gene TRBJ2-7, with TRBD1 as a possible D gene (6 bases). This CDR3 region has 13 residues. V lost 7 bases and J 7 bases, leaving 17 bases between the germline ends. CDR1 and CDR2 (germline): MDHEN, SYDVKM. DNA of the CDR3: TGTGCCAGCACATTCCCAGGGGTCGGGGAGCAGTACTTC. Residues: CASTFPGVGEQYF.

The chain links TRBV4-3 to TRBJ1-2; D remains ambiguous. The CDR3 has 15 residues. V was shortened by 0 bases and J by 6 bases, with 14 bases between the two germline ends. Germline CDR1 reads LGHNA; CDR2 reads YSLEER. In DNA form, the CDR3 reads TGCGCCAGCAGCCAAGACACACAAACAAAGAATGGCTACACCTTC. It codes for CASSQDTQTKNGYTF.

V and J are TRBV28 and TRBJ2-1, with 8 bases that match TRBD2. V shed 4 bases and J 0 bases; nucleotides not matched to a gene: 2. Germline V gene lookup returns CDR1 MDHEN and CDR2 SYDVKM. The CDR3 is 15 residues long. This CDR3 is CASSSGTSSYNEQFF. The CDR3 DNA sequence: TGTGCCAGCAGTTCGGGGACTAGCTCCTACAATGAGCAGTTCTTC.

This clonotype was seen a few times. This chain connects TRBV12-5 to TRBJ2-1; D assignment may be TRBD1 or TRBD2 (5 bases each). V was trimmed by 0 bases and J by 8 bases, leaving 23 bases between them. The CDR3 runs to 18 residues. CDR1 is LGHNT, CDR2 FRNRAP, per germline. CDR3 sequence: CASGLVLSGRDVDDEQFF. The CDR3 coding sequence is TGTGCTAGTGGTTTGGTACTCTCGGGACGCGACGTTGACGATGAGCAGTTCTTC.

The chain uses TRBV5-1 and TRBJ1-2; TRBD1 matches at 7 bases. Germline assignment: CDR1 SGHRS and CDR2 YFSETQ. The CDR3 is made up of 15 amino acids. V gave up 5 bases and J gave up 4 bases; unmatched junction bases: 11. The CDR3 here is CASSETGSGGYGYTF. The CDR3, as DNA: TGCGCCAGCAGTGAGACAGGGTCAGGTGGCTATGGCTACACCTTC.

This sequence joins TRBV28 and TRBJ2-7, with 7 bases fitting TRBD1. V was clipped by 3 bases and J by 7 bases; unmatched bases: 9. The CDR3 totals 14 residues. The germline V gene encodes CDR1 MDHEN and CDR2 SYDVKM. The CDR3 is CASSFLSGGGEQYF. CDR3 coding DNA: TGTGCCAGCAGTTTCTTGTCAGGGGGTGGAGAGCAGTACTTC.